This T cell receptor (beta chain) was documented in a study of cytomegalovirus exposure and HLA in healthy donors. Some clones are missing from TCRdb's copy, which holds only in-frame ones; the method was immunoSEQ multiplex PCR. The sample includes about 190,000 clones, roughly 84% of them seen just once. This CDR3 is 13 amino acids long. Germline lookup yields CDR1 SGHNT and CDR2 YENEEA. Trimming left V 4 bases short and J 1 base short, with 5 bases between. The gene calls are TRBV11-3 and TRBJ1-3; D call uncertain. Specimen: PBMCs. The TCR originated in a woman under 30 in good health and CMV-seropositive. The chain's CDR3 is CASSSYSGNTIYF. The CDR3 DNA reads TGTGCCAGCAGCTCCTATTCTGGAAACACCATATATTTT.